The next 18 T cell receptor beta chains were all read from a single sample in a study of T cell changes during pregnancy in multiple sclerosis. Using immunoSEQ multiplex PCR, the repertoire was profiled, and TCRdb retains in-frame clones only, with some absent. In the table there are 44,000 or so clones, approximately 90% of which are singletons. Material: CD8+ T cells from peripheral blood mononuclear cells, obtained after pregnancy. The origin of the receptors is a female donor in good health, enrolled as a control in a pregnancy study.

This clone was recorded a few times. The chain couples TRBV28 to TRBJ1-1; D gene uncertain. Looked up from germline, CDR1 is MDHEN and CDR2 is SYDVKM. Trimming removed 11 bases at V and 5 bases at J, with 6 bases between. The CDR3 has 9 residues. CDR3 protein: CAGGTEAFF. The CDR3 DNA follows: TGTGCCGGAGGGACTGAAGCTTTCTTT.

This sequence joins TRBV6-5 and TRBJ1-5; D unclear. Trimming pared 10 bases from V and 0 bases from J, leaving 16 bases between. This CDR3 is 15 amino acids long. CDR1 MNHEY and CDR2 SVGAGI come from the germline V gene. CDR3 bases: TGTGCCACCTCCCCCTCGGGGAATAGCAATCAGCCCCAGCATTTT. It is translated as CATSPSGNSNQPQHF.

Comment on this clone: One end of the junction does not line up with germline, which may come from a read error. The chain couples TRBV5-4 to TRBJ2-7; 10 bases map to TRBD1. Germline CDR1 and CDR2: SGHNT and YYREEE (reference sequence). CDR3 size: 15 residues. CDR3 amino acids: CASSHRGQGYYEQYF. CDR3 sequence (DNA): TGCGCCAGCAGCCATCGGGGACAGGGGTACTACGAGCAGTACTTC.

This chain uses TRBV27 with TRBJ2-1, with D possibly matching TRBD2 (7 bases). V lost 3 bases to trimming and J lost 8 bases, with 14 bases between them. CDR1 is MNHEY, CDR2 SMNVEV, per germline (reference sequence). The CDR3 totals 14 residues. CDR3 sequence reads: CASSLRGGRDEQFF. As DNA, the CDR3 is TGTGCCAGCAGTTTGAGGGGGGGCCGGGATGAGCAGTTCTTC.

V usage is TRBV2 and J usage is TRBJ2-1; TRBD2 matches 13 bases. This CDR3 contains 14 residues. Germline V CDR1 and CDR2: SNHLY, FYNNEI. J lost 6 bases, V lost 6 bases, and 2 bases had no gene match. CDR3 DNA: TGTGCCAGCAGCTGGACTAGCGGGGGCAATGAGCAGTTCTTC. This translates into CASSWTSGGNEQFF.

Here the CDR3 DNA reads TGTGCCAGCAGTCCCGGGGGGGAAGTCTATGGCTACACCTTC. It translates to CASSPGGEVYGYTF. This chain joins TRBV27 and TRBJ1-2, with D perhaps TRBD1 (5 bases). Germline CDR1 reads MNHEY; CDR2 reads SMNVEV (reference sequence). Trimming shortened V by 5 bases and J by 4 bases, and 14 bases separated the two germline ends. The CDR3 consists of 14 residues.

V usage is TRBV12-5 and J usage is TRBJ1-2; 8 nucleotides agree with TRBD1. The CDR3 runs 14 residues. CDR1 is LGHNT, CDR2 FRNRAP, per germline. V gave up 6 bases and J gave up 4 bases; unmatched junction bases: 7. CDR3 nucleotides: TGTGCTAGTGGCCCTGGGACAGGACCCTATGGCTACACCTTC. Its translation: CASGPGTGPYGYTF.

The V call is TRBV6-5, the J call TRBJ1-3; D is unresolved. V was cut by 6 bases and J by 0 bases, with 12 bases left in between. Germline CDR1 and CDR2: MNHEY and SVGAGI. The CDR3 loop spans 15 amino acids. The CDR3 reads CASSRDTTSGNTIYF. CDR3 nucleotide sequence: TGTGCCAGCAGCCGCGACACCACCTCTGGAAACACCATATATTTT.

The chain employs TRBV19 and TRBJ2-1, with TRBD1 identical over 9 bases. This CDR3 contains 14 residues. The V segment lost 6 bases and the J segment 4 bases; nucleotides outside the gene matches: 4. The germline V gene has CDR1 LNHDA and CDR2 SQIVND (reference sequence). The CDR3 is CASRGQGFYNEQFF. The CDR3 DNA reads TGTGCCAGTAGGGGACAGGGTTTTTACAATGAGCAGTTCTTC.

Here the CDR3 DNA reads TGTGCCAGCAGCTTTCAAGAGGCTGGGACTAATGAAAAACTGTTTTTT. Residues: CASSFQEAGTNEKLFF. The chain employs TRBV7-6 and TRBJ1-4; D gene ambiguous. The germline CDR1 and CDR2 sequences are SGHVS and FNYEAQ. There are 16 residues in the CDR3. Trimming left V 3 bases short and J 2 bases short, with 13 bases between.

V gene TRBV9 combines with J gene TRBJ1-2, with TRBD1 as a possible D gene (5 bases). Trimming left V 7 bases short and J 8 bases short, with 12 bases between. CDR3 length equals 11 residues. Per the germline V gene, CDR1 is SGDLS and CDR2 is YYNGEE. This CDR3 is CASDQGRGYTF. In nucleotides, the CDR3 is TGTGCCAGCGACCAGGGAAGAGGCTACACCTTC.

The CDR3 loop reads CASSTGDMLGNTIYF. The CDR3, as DNA: TGTGCCAGCAGTACTGGGGACATGCTTGGAAACACCATATATTTT. V is TRBV6-6 and J is TRBJ1-3, with a weak D call TRBD1 (6 bases). Germline V CDR1 and CDR2: MNHNY, SVGAGI (reference sequence). V was cut by 5 bases and J by 3 bases, with 14 bases left in between. This CDR3 is built from 15 residues.

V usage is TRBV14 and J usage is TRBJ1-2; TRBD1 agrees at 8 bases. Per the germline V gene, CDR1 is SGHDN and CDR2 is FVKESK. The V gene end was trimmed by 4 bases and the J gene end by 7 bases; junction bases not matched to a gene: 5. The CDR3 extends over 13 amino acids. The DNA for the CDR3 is TGTGCCAGCAGCCCCCAGGACAGGGCTGGCTACACCTTC. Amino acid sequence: CASSPQDRAGYTF.

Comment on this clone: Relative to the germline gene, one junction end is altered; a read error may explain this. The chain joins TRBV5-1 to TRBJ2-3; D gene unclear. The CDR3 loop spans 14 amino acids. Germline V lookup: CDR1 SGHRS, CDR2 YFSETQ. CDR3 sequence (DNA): TGCGCCAGCAGCTTGGCCATACCCACACATACGCAGTATTTT. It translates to CASSLAIPTHTQYF.

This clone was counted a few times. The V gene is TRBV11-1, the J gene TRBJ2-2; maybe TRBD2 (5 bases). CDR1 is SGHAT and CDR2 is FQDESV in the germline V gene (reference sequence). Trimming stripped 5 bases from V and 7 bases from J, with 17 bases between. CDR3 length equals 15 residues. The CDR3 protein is CASSPMDFVGGELFF. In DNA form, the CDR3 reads TGTGCCAGCAGCCCTATGGACTTCGTTGGCGGGGAGCTGTTTTTT.

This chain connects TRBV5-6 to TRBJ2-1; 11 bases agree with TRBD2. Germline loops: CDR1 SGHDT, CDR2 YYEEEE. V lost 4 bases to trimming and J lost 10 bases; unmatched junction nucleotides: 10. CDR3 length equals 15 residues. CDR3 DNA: TGTGCCAGCAGCGTTCTCCTAGCGGGGGGTTGGGAGCAGTTCTTC. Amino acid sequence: CASSVLLAGGWEQFF. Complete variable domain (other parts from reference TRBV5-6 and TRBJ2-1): DAGVTQSPTHLIKTRGQQVTLRCSPKSGHDTVSWYQQALGQGPQFIFQYYEEEERQRGNFPDRFSGHQFPNYSSELNVNALLLGDSALYLCASSVLLAGGWEQFFGPGTRLTVL.

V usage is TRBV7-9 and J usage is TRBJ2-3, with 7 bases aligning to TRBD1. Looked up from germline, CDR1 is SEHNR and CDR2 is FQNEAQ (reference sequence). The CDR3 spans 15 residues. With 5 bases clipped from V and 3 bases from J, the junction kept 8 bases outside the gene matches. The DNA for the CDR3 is TGTGCCAGCAGCCCCTCGGACAGGCGTACAGATACGCAGTATTTT. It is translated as CASSPSDRRTDTQYF. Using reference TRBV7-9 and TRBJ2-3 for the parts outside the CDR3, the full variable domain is DTGVSQNPRHKITKRGQNVTFRCDPISEHNRLYWYRQTLGQGPEFLTYFQNEAQLEKSRLLSDRFSAERPKGSFSTLEIQRTEQGDSAMYLCASSPSDRRTDTQYFGPGTRLTVL.

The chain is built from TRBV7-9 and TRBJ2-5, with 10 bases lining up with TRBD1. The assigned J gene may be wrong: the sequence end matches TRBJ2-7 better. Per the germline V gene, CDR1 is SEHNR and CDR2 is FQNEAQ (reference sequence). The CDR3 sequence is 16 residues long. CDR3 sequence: CASSRGQGLFEDEQYF. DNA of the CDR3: TGTGCCAGCAGCCGGGGACAGGGGTTATTCGAGGACGAGCAGTACTTC.